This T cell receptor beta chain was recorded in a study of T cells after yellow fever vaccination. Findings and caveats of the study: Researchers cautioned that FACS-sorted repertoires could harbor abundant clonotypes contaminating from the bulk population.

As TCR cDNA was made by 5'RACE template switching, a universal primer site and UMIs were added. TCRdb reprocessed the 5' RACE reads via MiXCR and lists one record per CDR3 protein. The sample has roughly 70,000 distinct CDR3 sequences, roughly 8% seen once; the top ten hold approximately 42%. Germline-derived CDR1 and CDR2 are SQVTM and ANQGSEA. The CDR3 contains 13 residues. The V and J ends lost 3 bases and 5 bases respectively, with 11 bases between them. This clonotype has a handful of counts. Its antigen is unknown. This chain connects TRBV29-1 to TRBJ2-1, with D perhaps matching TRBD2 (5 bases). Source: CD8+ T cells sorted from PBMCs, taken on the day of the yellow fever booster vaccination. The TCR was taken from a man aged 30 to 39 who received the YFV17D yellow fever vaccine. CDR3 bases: TGCAGCGTTGATGCCCGGGGTAACAATGAGCAGTTCTTC. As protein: CSVDARGNNEQFF.